What follows describes a single TCR beta chain. TCRdb keeps only in-frame clones here, not all; method: immunoSEQ multiplex PCR. The table includes approximately 260,000 clones, over 75% detected once. This record comes from a study of blood T cell repertoires in COVID-19. About the study: Samples came from the United States, Italy and Spain, spanning acute and convalescent COVID-19.

This receptor was obtained from a human donor in a cohort sampled during active COVID-19. Specimen: peripheral blood.

CDR3 loop: CASSSLLTGNNEQFF. The CDR3 nucleotides are TGTGCCAGCAGCTCTTTATTGACAGGGAACAATGAGCAGTTCTTC. The chain links TRBV5-6 to TRBJ2-1; 7 nucleotides agree with TRBD1. This CDR3 contains 15 residues. The V and J ends lost 3 bases and 5 bases, in that order; junction bases with no gene match: 8. CDR1 and CDR2 from the germline V gene are SGHDT and YYEEEE.